Each of the 20 T cell receptor beta chains below was sequenced from the same sample in a study of CD4 T cells in relation to SARS-CoV-2 and coronaviruses. Antigens of these TCRs are unknown. Here immunoSEQ multiplex PCR was the method, and the copy in TCRdb shows in-frame clones only, minus some. The sample has just under 30,000 clones, 72% seen once; the top ten hold roughly an eighth. Unexposed donor CD4+ T cells date from about 2011-2018, before the COVID-19 pandemic. The cells were cultured for approximately ten days before CD4+ T cells were isolated. Material: CD4+ T cells from PBMCs, cultured in vitro. The receptors were gathered from a human donor in good health.

The gene calls are TRBV5-1 and TRBJ2-1; TRBD2 matches at 11 bases. V shed 1 base and J 8 bases; nucleotides not matched to a gene: 8. Germline CDR1 and CDR2: SGHRS and YFSETQ. The CDR3 is 16 amino acids. CDR3 loop: CASSLMLAGGSDEQFF. CDR3 sequence (DNA): TGCGCCAGCAGCTTGATGCTAGCGGGGGGAAGCGATGAGCAGTTCTTC. The whole variable domain, remainder taken from reference TRBV5-1 and TRBJ2-1, is KAGVTQTPRYLIKTRGQQVTLSCSPISGHRSVSWYQQTPGQGLQFLFEYFSETQRNKGNFPGRFSGRQFSNSRSEMNVSTLELGDSALYLCASSLMLAGGSDEQFFGPGTRLTVL.

This clone was seen a single time. The chain recombines TRBV9 with TRBJ2-7; 11 bases are shared with TRBD2. The CDR3 spans 15 residues. V was clipped by 4 bases and J by 5 bases; unmatched bases: 8. Germline V gene lookup returns CDR1 SGDLS and CDR2 YYNGEE. DNA of the CDR3: TGTGCCAGCAGCCCAACTAGCGGGAGTTTCAACGAGCAGTACTTC. It translates to CASSPTSGSFNEQYF.

The CDR3 DNA reads as TGTGCCAGCAGCTTATGGACTAGCGGTTTCAATGAGCAGTTCTTC. This sequence encodes CASSLWTSGFNEQFF. The chain is built from TRBV11-2 and TRBJ2-1; TRBD2 agrees at 10 bases. Germline values: CDR1 SGHAT, CDR2 FQNNGV. The CDR3 is 15 residues long. V shed 2 bases, J shed 6 bases, and the junction held 4 bases outside the gene matches.

The V and J genes are TRBV6-5 and TRBJ1-4, with D unclear. V lost 6 bases and J lost 8, with 16 bases in between. The germline gives CDR1 MNHEY, CDR2 SVGAGI. CDR3 length: 14 residues. The CDR3 here is CASSKAGRIEKLFF. The CDR3 DNA sequence: TGTGCCAGCAGCAAAGCCGGACGAATCGAAAAACTGTTTTTT.

This clone was recorded a few times. The V call is TRBV7-2, the J call TRBJ2-7, with a weak D call TRBD2 (5 bases). V was clipped by 2 bases and J by 0 bases, with 11 bases between them. This CDR3 is built from 15 residues. The germline gives CDR1 SGHTA, CDR2 FQGNSA. Written as DNA, the CDR3 is TGTGCCAGCAGCTTACGAGCTAGCAGCTCCTACGAGCAGTACTTC. It codes for CASSLRASSSYEQYF.

The rearrangement uses TRBV9 and TRBJ2-5; the D gene is possibly TRBD1 (5 bases). CDR3 length: 13 residues. Trimming shortened V by 4 bases and J by 5 bases, and 12 bases separated the two germline ends. The germline CDR1 and CDR2 sequences are SGDLS and YYNGEE. The CDR3 here is CASSKGWSETQYF. Here the CDR3 DNA reads TGTGCCAGCAGCAAGGGGTGGTCGGAGACCCAGTACTTC. Full variable domain (outside the CDR3, taken from reference TRBV9 and TRBJ2-5): DSGVTQTPKHLITATGQRVTLRCSPRSGDLSVYWYQQSLDQGLQFLIQYYNGEERAKGNILERFSAQQFPDLHSELNLSSLELGDSALYFCASSKGWSETQYFGPGTRLLVL.

The rearrangement links TRBV5-1 to TRBJ2-2; TRBD1 might be the D (6 bases). V was shortened by 3 bases and J by 6 bases, with 30 bases between the two germline ends. The CDR3 covers 20 residues. Germline V gene sequence: CDR1 SGHRS, CDR2 YFSETQ. This chain's CDR3 is CASSWGIGTFRGENPGELFF. CDR3 in DNA: TGCGCCAGCAGCTGGGGGATTGGTACGTTCAGGGGAGAAAATCCCGGGGAGCTGTTTTTT.

This chain uses TRBV19 with TRBJ2-5; either TRBD1 or TRBD2 may fit D (6 bases each). Germline V gene data show CDR1 as LNHDA and CDR2 as SQIVND (reference sequence). Deletions cut 6 bases from V and 5 bases from J, with 16 bases between. The CDR3 length is 14 residues. This CDR3 is CASRPGGGRETQYF. Here the CDR3 DNA reads TGTGCCAGTAGACCTGGAGGGGGGAGGGAGACCCAGTACTTC.

This clone was observed a few times. The chain joins TRBV5-5 to TRBJ1-2, with 8 positions matching TRBD1. Germline V gives CDR1 SGHKS, CDR2 YYEKEE (reference sequence). V lost 6 bases and J lost 7; bases outside the gene matches: 8. The CDR3 extends over 13 amino acids. CDR3 in DNA: TGTGCCAGCAACCCAGGGGGCGATCGTGGCTACACCTTC. As protein: CASNPGGDRGYTF.

The genes are TRBV19 and TRBJ2-7; 7 bases fit TRBD1. The CDR3 sequence is 14 residues long. CDR1 and CDR2 from the germline V gene are LNHDA and SQIVND (reference sequence). V lost 4 bases, J lost 1 base, and 4 bases stayed unmatched. CDR3 sequence: CASSSTGQSYEQYF. The CDR3 DNA is TGTGCCAGTAGTAGCACGGGACAGTCCTACGAGCAGTACTTC.

The genes are TRBV7-9 and TRBJ2-7; possibly TRBD1 for D (5 bases). The V gene lost 3 bases and the J gene lost 2 bases, with 8 bases spanning the gap. There are 13 residues in the CDR3. In germline, CDR1 is SEHNR, CDR2 FQNEAQ (reference sequence). The CDR3 bases are TGTGCCAGCAGCTTTGACAGCACCTACGAGCAGTACTTC. This sequence encodes CASSFDSTYEQYF.

This clone was recorded a few times. The chain joins TRBV7-2 to TRBJ1-2, with D uncertain. Germline V gene sequence: CDR1 SGHTA, CDR2 FQGNSA. This CDR3 comprises 13 residues. The V end was cut by 6 bases, the J end by 8 bases, with 16 bases between. CDR3 protein: CASRDPPRVGYTF. CDR3 DNA: TGTGCCAGCAGGGACCCCCCGAGGGTCGGCTACACCTTC.

The chain employs TRBV7-8 and TRBJ1-1, with D tentatively TRBD1 (6 bases). With 5 bases removed from V and 11 bases from J, the gap between germline ends came to 21 bases. The germline V gene encodes CDR1 SGHVS and CDR2 FQNEAQ. CDR3 length equals 14 residues. The CDR3 region is CASSPRGGSLGAFF. CDR3 DNA sequence: TGTGCCAGCAGCCCCCGTGGGGGCTCCCTGGGGGCTTTCTTT.

The V and J genes are TRBV6-4 and TRBJ1-5; no clear D gene. The CDR3 is 13 residues long. Germline loops: CDR1 MRHNA, CDR2 SNTAGT. V was cut by 4 bases and J by 6 bases, with 10 bases left in between. This CDR3 reads CASSVWGGQPQHF. Written as DNA, the CDR3 is TGTGCCAGCAGTGTTTGGGGAGGTCAGCCCCAGCATTTT.

In DNA form, the CDR3 reads TGTGCCAGCAGCTTAGGGGGGGTTAGCGGGAGAATTCTGTTCTTC. Its translation: CASSLGGVSGRILFF. The chain couples TRBV7-2 to TRBJ2-1; 9 bases agree with TRBD2. Germline values: CDR1 SGHTA, CDR2 FQGNSA. The CDR3 covers 15 residues. V was clipped by 1 base and J by 15 bases; unmatched bases: 13.

This clone turned up a few times. V gene TRBV5-1 combines with J gene TRBJ1-1; the match to TRBD1 covers 11 bases. CDR1 SGHRS and CDR2 YFSETQ come from the germline V gene. With 3 bases clipped from V and 4 bases from J, the junction kept 2 bases outside the gene matches. The length of the CDR3 is 14 residues. The CDR3 loop is CASSSGTGGTEAFF. As DNA, the CDR3 is TGCGCCAGCAGCTCCGGGACAGGGGGCACTGAAGCTTTCTTT.

This clone was detected only once. V is TRBV10-3 and J is TRBJ1-2; TRBD1 is a possible D gene (6 bases). Germline V gives CDR1 ENHRY, CDR2 SYGVKD. There are 15 residues in the CDR3. V lost 3 bases, J lost 5 bases, and 16 bases lay in between. CDR3 protein: CAISDEGGAKYGYTF. CDR3 coding DNA: TGTGCCATCAGTGATGAGGGGGGCGCGAAGTATGGCTACACCTTC.

The V and J genes are TRBV7-2 and TRBJ1-2, with D perhaps matching TRBD1 (5 bases). The CDR3 is 14 residues long. Germline V gene sequence: CDR1 SGHTA, CDR2 FQGNSA. V was pared by 5 bases and J by 1 base, with 11 bases between. Here the CDR3 reads CASSRVGGNYGYTF. As DNA, the CDR3 is TGTGCCAGCAGCAGAGTTGGGGGTAACTATGGCTACACCTTC.

The chain is built from TRBV5-6 and TRBJ2-3; a weak D match, TRBD1 (6 bases). CDR3 length: 15 residues. V gave up 2 bases and J gave up 2 bases, with 12 bases separating them. Per the germline V gene, CDR1 is SGHDT and CDR2 is YYEEEE. The CDR3 DNA reads as TGTGCCAGCAGCTTCTTTGACAGGTTCACAGATACGCAGTATTTT. Amino acid sequence: CASSFFDRFTDTQYF.

This clone was found a few times. The chain uses TRBV7-2 and TRBJ2-1; 10 nucleotides align to TRBD1. In germline, CDR1 is SGHTA, CDR2 FQGNSA. This CDR3 region has 18 residues. Germline trimming cut 5 bases from V and 7 bases from J; bases unmatched to any gene: 17. The CDR3 DNA reads as TGTGCCAGCAGCCTAAGACGCACGACAGGGGGCAAGGGGAATGAGCAGTTCTTC. Its translation: CASSLRRTTGGKGNEQFF.